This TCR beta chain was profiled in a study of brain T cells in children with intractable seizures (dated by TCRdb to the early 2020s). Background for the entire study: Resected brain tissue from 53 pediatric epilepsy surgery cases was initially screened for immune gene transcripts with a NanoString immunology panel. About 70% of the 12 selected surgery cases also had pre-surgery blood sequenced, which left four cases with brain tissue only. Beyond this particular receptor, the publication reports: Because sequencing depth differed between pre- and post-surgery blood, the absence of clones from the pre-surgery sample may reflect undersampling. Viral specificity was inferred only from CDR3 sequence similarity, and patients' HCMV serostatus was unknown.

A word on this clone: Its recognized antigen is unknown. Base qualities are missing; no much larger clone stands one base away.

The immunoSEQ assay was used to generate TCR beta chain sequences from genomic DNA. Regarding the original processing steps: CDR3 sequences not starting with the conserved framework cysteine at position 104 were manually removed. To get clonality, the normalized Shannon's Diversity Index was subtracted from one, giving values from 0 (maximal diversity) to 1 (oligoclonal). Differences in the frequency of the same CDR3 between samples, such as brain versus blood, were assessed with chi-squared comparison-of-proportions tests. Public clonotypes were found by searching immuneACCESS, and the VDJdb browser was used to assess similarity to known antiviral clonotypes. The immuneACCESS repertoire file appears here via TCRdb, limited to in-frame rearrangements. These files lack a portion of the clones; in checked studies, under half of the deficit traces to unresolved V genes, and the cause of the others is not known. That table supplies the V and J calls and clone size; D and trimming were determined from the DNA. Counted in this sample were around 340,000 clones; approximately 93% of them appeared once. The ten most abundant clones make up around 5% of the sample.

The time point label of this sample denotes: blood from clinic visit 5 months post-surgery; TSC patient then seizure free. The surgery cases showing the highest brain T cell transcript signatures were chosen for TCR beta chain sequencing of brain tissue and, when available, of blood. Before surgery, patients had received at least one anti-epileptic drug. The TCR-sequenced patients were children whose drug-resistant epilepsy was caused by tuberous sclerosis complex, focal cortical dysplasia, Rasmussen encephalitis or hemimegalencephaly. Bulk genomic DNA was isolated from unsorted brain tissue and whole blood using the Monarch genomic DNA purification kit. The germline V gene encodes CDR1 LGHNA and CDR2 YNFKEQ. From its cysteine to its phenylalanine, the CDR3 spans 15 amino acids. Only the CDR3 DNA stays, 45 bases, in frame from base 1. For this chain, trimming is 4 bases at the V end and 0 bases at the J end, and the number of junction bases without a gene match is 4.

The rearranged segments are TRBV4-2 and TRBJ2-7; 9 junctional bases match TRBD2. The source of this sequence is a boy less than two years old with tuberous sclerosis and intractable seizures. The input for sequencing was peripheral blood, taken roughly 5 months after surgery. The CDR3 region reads CASSRGTSRSYEQYF. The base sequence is TGTGCCAGCAGCCGAGGGACTAGCCGCTCCTACGAGCAGTACTTC.